Given below is one T cell receptor (beta chain) in context. Its antigen is not identified. Trimming cost V 6 bases and J 0 bases; bases outside gene matches: 6. Germline V gene sequence: CDR1 SQVTM, CDR2 ANQGSEA. This CDR3 has 14 residues. TCRdb used MiXCR to reprocess the reads, holding one entry per CDR3 protein. The data show about 310,000 distinct CDR3 sequences, about 17% seen once. This sample was taken from a study of T cell repertoires in cytomegalovirus infection. For the study at large: Matching HLA type, along with CMV infection, was indicated by public TCR beta signatures. Study-wide findings and caveats: Frequencies of public TCR beta families were cumulated, and this identified carriers of CMV plus the relevant HLA. Within the response measured ex vivo, HLA-C-restricted CMV-specific TCR beta clonotypes were dominant.

Sequences were obtained from PBMCs. The receptor's source is a human donor in good health (CMV status not recorded). Some clones in this sample may be carry-over from other donors' samples. The rearrangement joins TRBV29-1 to TRBJ1-1, with TRBD1 matching over 8 bases. CDR3 in amino acids: CSVQGASMNTEAFF. The DNA of the CDR3 is TGCAGCGTGCAGGGGGCCTCGATGAACACTGAAGCTTTCTTT.